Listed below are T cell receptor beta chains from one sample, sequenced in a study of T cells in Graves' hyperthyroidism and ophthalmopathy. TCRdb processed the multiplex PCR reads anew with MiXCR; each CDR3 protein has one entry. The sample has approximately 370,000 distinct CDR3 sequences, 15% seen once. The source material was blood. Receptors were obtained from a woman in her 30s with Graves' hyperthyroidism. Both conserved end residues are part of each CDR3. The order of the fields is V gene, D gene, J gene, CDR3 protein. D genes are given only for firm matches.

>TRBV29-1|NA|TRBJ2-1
CSSSRGNEQFF
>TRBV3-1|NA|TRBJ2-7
CASSQHLYEQYF
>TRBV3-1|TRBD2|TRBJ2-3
CASSQAKLAGTDTQYF
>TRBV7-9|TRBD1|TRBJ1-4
CASSPGGSRGEKLFF
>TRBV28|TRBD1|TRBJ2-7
CASRLQGTDYEQYF
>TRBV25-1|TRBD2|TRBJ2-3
CASGPRSSGRADTQYF
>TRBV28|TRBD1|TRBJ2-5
CASSSSPTGGETQYF
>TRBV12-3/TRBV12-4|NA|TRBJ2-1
CASSLTSSYNEQFF
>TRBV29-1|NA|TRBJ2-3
CSVEEADTQYF
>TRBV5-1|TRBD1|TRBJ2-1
CASSWIAGTGSREQFF
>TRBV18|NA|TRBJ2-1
CASSPRDWSYNEQFF
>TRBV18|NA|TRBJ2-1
CASSPLQEQFF
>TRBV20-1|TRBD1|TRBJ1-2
CSATDRRTNYGYTF
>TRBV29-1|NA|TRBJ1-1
CSVVAGVEAFF
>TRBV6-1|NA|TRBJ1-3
CASSDLARGNTIYF
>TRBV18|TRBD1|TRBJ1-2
CASSPGQGYYGYTF
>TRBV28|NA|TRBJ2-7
CASSSTGTHTYEQYF
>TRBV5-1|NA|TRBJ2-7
CASSYAGSPYEQYF
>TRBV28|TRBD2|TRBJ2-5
CASSFLTSGSETQYF
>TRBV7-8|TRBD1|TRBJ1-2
CASSLRRTGYGYTF
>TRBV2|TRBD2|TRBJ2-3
CASSVGLAGVSTDTQYF
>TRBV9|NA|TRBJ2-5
CASSAWTQETQYF
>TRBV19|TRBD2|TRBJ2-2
CASNELAGSTGELFF